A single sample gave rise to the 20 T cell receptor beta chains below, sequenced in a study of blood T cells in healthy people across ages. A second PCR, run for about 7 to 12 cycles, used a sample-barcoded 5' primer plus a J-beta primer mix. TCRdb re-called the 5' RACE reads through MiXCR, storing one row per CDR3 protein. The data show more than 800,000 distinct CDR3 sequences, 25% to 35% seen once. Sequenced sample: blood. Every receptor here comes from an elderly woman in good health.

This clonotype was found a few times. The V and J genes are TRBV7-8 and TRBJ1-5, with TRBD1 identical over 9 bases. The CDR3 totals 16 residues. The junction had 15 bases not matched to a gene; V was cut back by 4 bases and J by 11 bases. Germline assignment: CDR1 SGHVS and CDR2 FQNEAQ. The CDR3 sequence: CASSSHSGTGLRAQHF. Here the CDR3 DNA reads TGTGCCAGCAGCTCCCATTCCGGGACAGGGCTTCGGGCCCAGCATTTT.

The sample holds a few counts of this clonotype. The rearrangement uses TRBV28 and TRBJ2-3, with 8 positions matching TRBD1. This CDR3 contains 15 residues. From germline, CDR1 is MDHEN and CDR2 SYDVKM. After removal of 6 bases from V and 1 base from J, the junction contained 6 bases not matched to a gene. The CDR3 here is CASSRPTGGTDTQYF. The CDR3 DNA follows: TGTGCCAGCAGCCGACCGACAGGGGGCACAGATACGCAGTATTTT.

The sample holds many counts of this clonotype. The CDR3 nucleotides read TGCAGCGCAGACAGGGTAAGCTACTACAATGAGCAGTTCTTC. Translation: CSADRVSYYNEQFF. The V and J genes are TRBV29-1 and TRBJ2-1; TRBD1 matches 7 bases. J lost 3 bases, V lost 7 bases, and 9 bases had no gene match. The CDR3 has 14 amino acids. Germline-derived CDR1 and CDR2 are SQVTM and ANQGSEA.

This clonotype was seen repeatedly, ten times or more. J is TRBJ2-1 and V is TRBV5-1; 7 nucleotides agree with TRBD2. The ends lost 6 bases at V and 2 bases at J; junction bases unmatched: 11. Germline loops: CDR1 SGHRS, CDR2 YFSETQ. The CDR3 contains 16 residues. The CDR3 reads CASMAGRTSTYNEQFF. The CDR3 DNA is TGCGCCAGCATGGCCGGGAGGACTAGTACCTACAATGAGCAGTTCTTC.

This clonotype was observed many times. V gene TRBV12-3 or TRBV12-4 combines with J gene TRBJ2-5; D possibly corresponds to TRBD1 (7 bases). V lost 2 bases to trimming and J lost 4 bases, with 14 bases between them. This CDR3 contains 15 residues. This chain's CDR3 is CASSLMQGGPETQYF. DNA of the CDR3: TGTGCCAGCAGTTTAATGCAGGGGGGCCCAGAGACCCAGTACTTC.

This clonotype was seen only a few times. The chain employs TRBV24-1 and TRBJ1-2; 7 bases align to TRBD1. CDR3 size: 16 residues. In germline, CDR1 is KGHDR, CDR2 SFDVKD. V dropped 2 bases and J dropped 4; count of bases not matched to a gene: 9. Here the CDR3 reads CATSDSRQGGSYGYTF. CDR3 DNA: TGTGCCACCAGTGATTCAAGACAGGGCGGGAGCTATGGCTACACCTTC.

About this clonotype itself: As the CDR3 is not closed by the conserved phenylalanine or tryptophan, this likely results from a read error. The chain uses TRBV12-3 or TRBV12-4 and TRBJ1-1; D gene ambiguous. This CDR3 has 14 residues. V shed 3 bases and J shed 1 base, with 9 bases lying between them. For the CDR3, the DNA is TGTGCCAGCAGTTTCGGCACCTCGAACACTGAAGCTTTCTGT. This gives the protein CASSFGTSNTEAFC.

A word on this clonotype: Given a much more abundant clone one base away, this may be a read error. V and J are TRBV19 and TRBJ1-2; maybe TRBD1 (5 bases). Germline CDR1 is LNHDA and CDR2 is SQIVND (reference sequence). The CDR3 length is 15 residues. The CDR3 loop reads CASSRQSSANYDYTF. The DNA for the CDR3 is TGTGCCAGTAGTAGACAGAGTTCAGCTAACTATGACTACACCTTC.

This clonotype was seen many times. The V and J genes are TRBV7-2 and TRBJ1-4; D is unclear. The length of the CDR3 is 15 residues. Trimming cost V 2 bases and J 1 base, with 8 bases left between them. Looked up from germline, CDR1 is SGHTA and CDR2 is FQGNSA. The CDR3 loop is CASSLPGLTNEKLFF. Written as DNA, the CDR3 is TGTGCCAGCAGCTTACCGGGCCTAACTAATGAAAAACTGTTTTTT.

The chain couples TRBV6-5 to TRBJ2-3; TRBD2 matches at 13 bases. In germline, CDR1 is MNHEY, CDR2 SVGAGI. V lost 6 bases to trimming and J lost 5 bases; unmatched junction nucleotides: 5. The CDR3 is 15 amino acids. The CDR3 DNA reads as TGTGCCAGCAGAACTAGCGGGGGGGCCAGAGATACGCAGTATTTT. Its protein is CASRTSGGARDTQYF.

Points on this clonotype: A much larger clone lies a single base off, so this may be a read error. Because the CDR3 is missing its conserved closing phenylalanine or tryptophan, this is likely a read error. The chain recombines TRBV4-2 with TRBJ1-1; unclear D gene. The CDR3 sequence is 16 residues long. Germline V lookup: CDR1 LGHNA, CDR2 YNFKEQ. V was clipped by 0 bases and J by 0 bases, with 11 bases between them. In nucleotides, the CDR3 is TGTGCCAGCAGCCAAGACAACCGGGGTTTGAACACTGAAGCTTTCTTG. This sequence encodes CASSQDNRGLNTEAFL.

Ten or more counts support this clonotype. For the CDR3, the DNA is TGTGCCAGCAGTTACGGGGGGGCCGCCTACAATGAGCAGTTCTTC. Residues: CASSYGGAAYNEQFF. V and J are TRBV6-2 or TRBV6-3 and TRBJ2-1; TRBD2 might be the D (7 bases). With 2 bases removed from V and 2 bases from J, the gap between germline ends came to 10 bases. Germline V gives CDR1 MNHEY, CDR2 SVGEGT. The CDR3 totals 15 residues.

The CDR3 DNA reads as TGTGCCAGCAGTCGATCTACCGGGACAGCGAACACTGAAGCTTTCTTT. Its translation is CASSRSTGTANTEAFF. The rearrangement uses TRBV7-2 and TRBJ1-1; 7 nucleotides line up with TRBD1. In germline, CDR1 is SGHTA, CDR2 FQGNSA. V was pared by 6 bases and J by 1 base, with 11 bases of the junction left unmatched. The CDR3 covers 16 residues.

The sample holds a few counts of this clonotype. The CDR3 region has the DNA TGCAGTGCCCTAAAGGGTGGGGATAGCAATCAGCCCCAGCATTTT. Its translation is CSALKGGDSNQPQHF. V and J are TRBV20-1 and TRBJ1-5, with D uncertain. V shed 6 bases and J shed 0 bases, with 15 bases lying between them. Germline CDR1 is DFQATT and CDR2 is SNEGSKA (reference sequence). This CDR3 has 15 amino acids.

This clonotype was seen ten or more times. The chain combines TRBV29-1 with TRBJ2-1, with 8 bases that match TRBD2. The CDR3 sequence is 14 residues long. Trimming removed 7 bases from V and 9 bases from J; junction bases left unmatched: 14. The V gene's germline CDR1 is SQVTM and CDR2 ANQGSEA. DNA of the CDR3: TGCAGCGCCCATGAGTTCGGGGGGGTTTCTGAGCAGTTCTTC. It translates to CSAHEFGGVSEQFF.

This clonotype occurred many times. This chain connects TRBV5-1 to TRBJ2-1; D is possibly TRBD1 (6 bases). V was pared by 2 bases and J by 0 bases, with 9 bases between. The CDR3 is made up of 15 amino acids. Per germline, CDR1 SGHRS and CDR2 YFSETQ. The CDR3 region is CASSFRDNSYNEQFF. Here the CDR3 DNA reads TGCGCCAGCAGCTTCCGGGACAACTCCTACAATGAGCAGTTCTTC.

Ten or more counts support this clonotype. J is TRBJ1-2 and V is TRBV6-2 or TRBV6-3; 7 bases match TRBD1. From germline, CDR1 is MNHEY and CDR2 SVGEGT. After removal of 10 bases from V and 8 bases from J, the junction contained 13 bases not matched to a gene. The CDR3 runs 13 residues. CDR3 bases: TGTGCCACCTCGACAGGGAGAACGAACGGCTACACCTTC. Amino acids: CATSTGRTNGYTF.

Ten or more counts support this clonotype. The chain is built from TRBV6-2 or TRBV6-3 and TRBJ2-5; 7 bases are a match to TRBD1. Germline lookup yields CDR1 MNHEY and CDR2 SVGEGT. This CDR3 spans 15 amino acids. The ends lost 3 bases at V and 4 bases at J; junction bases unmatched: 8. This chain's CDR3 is CASSYTAGGIETQYF. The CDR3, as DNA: TGTGCCAGCAGTTATACGGCAGGGGGTATAGAGACCCAGTACTTC.

Written as DNA, the CDR3 is TGCGCCAGCAGCCAGTCAGGACAGGGGGTTGGTGAGCAGTACTTC. Translation: CASSQSGQGVGEQYF. J is TRBJ2-1 and V is TRBV4-3; 10 positions agree with TRBD1. TRBJ2-7 explains the end of the DNA better; the J call may be wrong. Germline CDR1 LGHNA, CDR2 YSLEER. The CDR3 totals 15 residues.

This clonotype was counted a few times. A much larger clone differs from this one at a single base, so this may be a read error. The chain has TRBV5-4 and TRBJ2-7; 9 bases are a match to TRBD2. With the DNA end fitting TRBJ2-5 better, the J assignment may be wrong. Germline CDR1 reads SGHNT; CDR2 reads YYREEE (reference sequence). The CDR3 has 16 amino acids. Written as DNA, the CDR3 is TGTACCAGCAGCTTGGCGGCTAGCGGGGTGGGTGAGACCCAGTACTTC. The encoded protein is CTSSLAASGVGETQYF.